The rows below give T cell receptor beta chains drawn from one sample of a study of shared clonotypes between healthy human individuals. Profiling relied on immunoSEQ multiplex PCR, and the TCRdb table lists in-frame clones only, not all of them. The sample has about 2,100,000 clones; about 93% are singletons. The sequenced sample was naive CD8+ T cells from PBMCs. These receptors were obtained from a man between 18 and 35 years old in good health. Some clones in this sample may be carry-over from other donors' samples. The conserved cysteine and the conserved F or W are not part of the CDR3 here. Clone size appears in some rows only: once, few, many, or a class for an expanded clone.

clone size: -; V gene: TRBV10-3; J gene: TRBJ1-1; CDR3 protein: AISELNTEAF
clone size: -; V gene: TRBV27; J gene: TRBJ2-7; CDR3 protein: ASSSLLSRGYEQY
clone size: once; V gene: TRBV5-1; J gene: TRBJ2-7; CDR3 protein: ASSSGGSGQGTWEQY
clone size: -; V gene: TRBV19; J gene: TRBJ2-1; CDR3 protein: ASMGGVRYNEQF
clone size: -; V gene: TRBV19; J gene: TRBJ1-5; CDR3 protein: ASSAGEASNQPQH
clone size: -; V gene: TRBV10-3; J gene: TRBJ1-1; CDR3 protein: AISDLGQYSTEAF
clone size: once; V gene: TRBV5-6; J gene: TRBJ2-1; CDR3 protein: ASSPGSYNEQF
clone size: -; V gene: TRBV7-9; J gene: TRBJ2-1; CDR3 protein: ASGPFVNEQF
clone size: -; V gene: TRBV18; J gene: TRBJ2-1; CDR3 protein: ASSPDVYNEQF
clone size: -; V gene: TRBV9; J gene: TRBJ2-2; CDR3 protein: ASSVVPRDTGELF
clone size: -; V gene: TRBV9; J gene: TRBJ1-3; CDR3 protein: ASRGQGAGGNTIY
clone size: -; V gene: TRBV19; J gene: TRBJ2-1; CDR3 protein: ASSIGLAGGSYNEQF
clone size: -; V gene: TRBV4-1; J gene: TRBJ2-7; CDR3 protein: ASSQLVGTGFSYEQY
clone size: few; V gene: TRBV7-8; J gene: TRBJ1-5; CDR3 protein: ASSLVSGNQPQH
clone size: -; V gene: TRBV7-3; J gene: TRBJ2-1; CDR3 protein: ASSLYGGDLGNEQF
clone size: -; V gene: TRBV18; J gene: TRBJ1-4; CDR3 protein: ASSPESYNEKLF
clone size: -; V gene: TRBV7-9; J gene: TRBJ1-1; CDR3 protein: ASSLAGTGVEAF
clone size: -; V gene: TRBV6-5; J gene: TRBJ2-5; CDR3 protein: ASSTVGWGETQY
clone size: -; V gene: TRBV6-1; J gene: TRBJ2-7; CDR3 protein: ASSAYPGEDYEQY
clone size: -; V gene: TRBV19; J gene: TRBJ2-1; CDR3 protein: ASSIRGGSYNEQF
clone size: -; V gene: TRBV7-9; J gene: TRBJ1-2; CDR3 protein: ASSWRGAKSYGYT
clone size: -; V gene: TRBV5-8; J gene: TRBJ1-5; CDR3 protein: ASSHGVARGGDQPQH
clone size: once; V gene: TRBV10-3; J gene: TRBJ2-7; CDR3 protein: AISAGKDEQY
clone size: -; V gene: TRBV27; J gene: TRBJ2-4; CDR3 protein: ASSLGGNLGIQY
clone size: -; V gene: TRBV2; J gene: TRBJ2-1; CDR3 protein: ASSETLSVTYNEQF
clone size: -; V gene: TRBV6-6; J gene: TRBJ2-7; CDR3 protein: ASSSPGGALAEQY
clone size: -; V gene: TRBV11-2; J gene: TRBJ2-3; CDR3 protein: ASSQGGDTQY
clone size: -; V gene: TRBV9; J gene: TRBJ2-2; CDR3 protein: ASRPGGLNTGELF
clone size: -; V gene: TRBV6-5; J gene: TRBJ1-2; CDR3 protein: ASSPPGTVTGYT
clone size: -; V gene: TRBV4-1; J gene: TRBJ1-5; CDR3 protein: ASSQVYSQPYRNQPQH
clone size: -; V gene: TRBV19; J gene: TRBJ1-2; CDR3 protein: ASSPKSRYGYT
clone size: -; V gene: TRBV4-3; J gene: TRBJ1-2; CDR3 protein: ASSQGTEYYGYT
clone size: -; V gene: TRBV7-9; J gene: TRBJ1-2; CDR3 protein: ASSLGGRGMDGYT
clone size: -; V gene: TRBV21-1; J gene: TRBJ1-1; CDR3 protein: ASSRQGLETNTEAF
clone size: -; V gene: TRBV27; J gene: TRBJ2-1; CDR3 protein: ASSFGTRNEQF
clone size: -; V gene: TRBV19; J gene: TRBJ2-7; CDR3 protein: ASSPRGGEWYEQY
clone size: -; V gene: TRBV19; J gene: TRBJ2-2; CDR3 protein: ASSIDGGDTGELF
clone size: -; V gene: TRBV6-5; J gene: TRBJ2-1; CDR3 protein: ASSPDGDHNEQF
clone size: -; V gene: TRBV19; J gene: TRBJ1-1; CDR3 protein: ASSIDSPRGRGTEAF
clone size: -; V gene: TRBV6-1; J gene: TRBJ2-1; CDR3 protein: ASNQVYYNEQF
clone size: -; V gene: TRBV27; J gene: TRBJ1-5; CDR3 protein: ASSVQGRGQPQH
clone size: -; V gene: TRBV5-1; J gene: TRBJ2-1; CDR3 protein: ASSLLRERTYNEQF
clone size: -; V gene: TRBV7-9; J gene: TRBJ1-4; CDR3 protein: ASSLTGSEKLF
clone size: -; V gene: TRBV30; J gene: TRBJ2-5; CDR3 protein: AWSSIAEETQY
clone size: once; V gene: TRBV13; J gene: TRBJ2-7; CDR3 protein: ASSLTRNESIYEQY
clone size: -; V gene: TRBV6-6; J gene: TRBJ2-7; CDR3 protein: ASSYSGPGDEQY
clone size: -; V gene: TRBV7-8; J gene: TRBJ2-3; CDR3 protein: ASGDGTGSTDTQY
clone size: once; V gene: TRBV7-2; J gene: TRBJ2-2; CDR3 protein: ASSFMEREWGGELF